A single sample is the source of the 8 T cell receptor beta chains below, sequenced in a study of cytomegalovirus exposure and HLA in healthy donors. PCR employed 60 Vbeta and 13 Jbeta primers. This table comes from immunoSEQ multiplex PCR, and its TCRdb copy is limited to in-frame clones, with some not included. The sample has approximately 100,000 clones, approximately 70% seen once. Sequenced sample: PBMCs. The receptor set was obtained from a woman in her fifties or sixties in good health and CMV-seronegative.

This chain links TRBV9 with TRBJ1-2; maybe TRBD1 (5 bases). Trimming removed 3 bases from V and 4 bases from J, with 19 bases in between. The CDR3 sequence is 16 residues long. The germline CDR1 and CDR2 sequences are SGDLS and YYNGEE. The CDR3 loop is CASSATPQDTIYGYTF. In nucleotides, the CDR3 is TGTGCCAGCAGCGCAACCCCTCAGGACACGATCTATGGCTACACCTTC. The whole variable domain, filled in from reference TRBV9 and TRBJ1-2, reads DSGVTQTPKHLITATGQRVTLRCSPRSGDLSVYWYQQSLDQGLQFLIQYYNGEERAKGNILERFSAQQFPDLHSELNLSSLELGDSALYFCASSATPQDTIYGYTFGSGTRLTVV.

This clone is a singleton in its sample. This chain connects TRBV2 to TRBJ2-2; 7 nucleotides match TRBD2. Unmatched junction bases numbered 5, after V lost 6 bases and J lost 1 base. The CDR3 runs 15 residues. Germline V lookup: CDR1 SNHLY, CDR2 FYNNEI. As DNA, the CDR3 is TGTGCCAGCAGCTCGCTAGCGGAGAACACCGGGGAGCTGTTTTTT. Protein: CASSSLAENTGELFF.

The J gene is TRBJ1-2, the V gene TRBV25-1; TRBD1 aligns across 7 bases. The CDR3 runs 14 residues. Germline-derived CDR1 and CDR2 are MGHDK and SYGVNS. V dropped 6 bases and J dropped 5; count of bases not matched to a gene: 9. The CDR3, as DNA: TGTGCCAGCAGCCCAGGGACAGACTTTTATGGCTACACCTTC. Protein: CASSPGTDFYGYTF.

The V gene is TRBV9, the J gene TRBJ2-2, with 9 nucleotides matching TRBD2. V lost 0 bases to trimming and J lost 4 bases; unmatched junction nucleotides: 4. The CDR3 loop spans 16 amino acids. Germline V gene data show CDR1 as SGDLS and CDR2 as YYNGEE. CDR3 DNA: TGTGCCAGCAGCGTAGGGCGGGAGGGCCCCACCGGGGAGCTGTTTTTT. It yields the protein CASSVGREGPTGELFF.

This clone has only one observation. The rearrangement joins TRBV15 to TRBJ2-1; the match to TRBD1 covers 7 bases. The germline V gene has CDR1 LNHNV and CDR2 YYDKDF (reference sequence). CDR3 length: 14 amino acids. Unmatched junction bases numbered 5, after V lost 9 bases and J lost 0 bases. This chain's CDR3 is CATNRDSSYNEQFF. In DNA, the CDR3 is TGTGCCACTAACCGGGACAGCTCCTACAATGAGCAGTTCTTC.

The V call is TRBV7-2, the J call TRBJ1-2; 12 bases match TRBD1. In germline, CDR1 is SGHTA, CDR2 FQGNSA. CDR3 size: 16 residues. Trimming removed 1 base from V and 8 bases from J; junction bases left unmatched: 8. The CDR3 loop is CASSLGGGQGASGYTF. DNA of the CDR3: TGTGCCAGCAGCTTAGGAGGGGGACAGGGGGCTAGCGGCTACACCTTC.

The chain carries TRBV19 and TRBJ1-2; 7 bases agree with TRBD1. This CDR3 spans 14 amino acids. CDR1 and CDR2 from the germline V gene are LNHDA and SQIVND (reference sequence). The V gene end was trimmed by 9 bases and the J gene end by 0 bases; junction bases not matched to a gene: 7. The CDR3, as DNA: TGTGCCAGCCGGACAGGCAGGTCTAACTATGGCTACACCTTC. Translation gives CASRTGRSNYGYTF. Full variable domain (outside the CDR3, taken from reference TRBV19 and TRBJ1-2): DGGITQSPKYLFRKEGQNVTLSCEQNLNHDAMYWYRQDPGQGLRLIYYSQIVNDFQKGDIAEGYSVSREKKESFPLTVTSAQKNPTAFYLCASRTGRSNYGYTFGSGTRLTVV.

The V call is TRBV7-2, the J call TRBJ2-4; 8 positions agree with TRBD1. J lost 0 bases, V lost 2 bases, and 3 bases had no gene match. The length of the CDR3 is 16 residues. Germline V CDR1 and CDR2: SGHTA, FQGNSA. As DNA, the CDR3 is TGTGCCAGCAGCTTACAGGGGGCCTTAGCCAAAAACATTCAGTACTTC. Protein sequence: CASSLQGALAKNIQYF.